A single sample gave rise to the 13 T cell receptor beta chains below, sequenced in a study of blood T cell repertoires in COVID-19. The protocol was immunoSEQ multiplex PCR, while the TCRdb copy is restricted to in-frame clones and leaves out a portion. The table lists roughly 440,000 clones, 88% of them singletons. Specimen: peripheral blood. The receptors stem from a woman between 50 and 59 years old with COVID-19, enrolled during active disease.

The CDR3 reads CASSLGTGGGTEAFF. The CDR3 DNA reads as TGTGCCAGCAGCTTGGGGACAGGGGGCGGAACTGAAGCTTTCTTT. This chain connects TRBV5-4 to TRBJ1-1; 11 nucleotides align to TRBD1. V was pared by 0 bases and J by 5 bases, with 3 bases of the junction left unmatched. Germline assignment: CDR1 SGHNT and CDR2 YYREEE (reference sequence). The CDR3 is made up of 15 amino acids.

The count of this clone is one. The chain links TRBV20-1 to TRBJ2-7, with D maybe TRBD1 (6 bases). CDR3 length equals 11 residues. Germline assignment: CDR1 DFQATT and CDR2 SNEGSKA (reference sequence). V lost 5 bases to trimming and J lost 2 bases, with 7 bases between them. The CDR3 DNA reads as TGCAGTGCTCGACAGGCCTACGAGCAGTACTTC. Encoded protein: CSARQAYEQYF.

This chain uses TRBV29-1 with TRBJ1-2; 8 nucleotides align to TRBD1. CDR3 length equals 13 residues. Germline values: CDR1 SQVTM, CDR2 ANQGSEA. Trimming removed 6 bases from V and 7 bases from J; junction bases left unmatched: 10. CDR3 region: CSVRTGQSGGYTF. The DNA of the CDR3 is TGCAGCGTCCGGACAGGGCAGAGCGGTGGCTACACCTTC.

The chain links TRBV27 to TRBJ1-1, with a possible D match to TRBD1 (5 bases). The length of the CDR3 is 14 residues. CDR1 is MNHEY, CDR2 SMNVEV, per germline (reference sequence). Trimming removed 2 bases at V and 7 bases at J, with 14 bases between. CDR3 amino acids: CASSLGWGVNEAFF. The CDR3, as DNA: TGTGCCAGCAGTTTAGGGTGGGGCGTTAATGAAGCTTTCTTT.

The rearrangement joins TRBV10-3 to TRBJ2-3, with D perhaps matching TRBD2 (5 bases). The CDR3 loop spans 15 amino acids. The germline V gene has CDR1 ENHRY and CDR2 SYGVKD. Trimming pared 0 bases from V and 5 bases from J, leaving 12 bases between. The CDR3 protein is CAISESTRGEDTQYF. The CDR3 DNA reads TGTGCCATCAGTGAGTCGACTCGGGGAGAAGATACGCAGTATTTT.

The chain combines TRBV18 with TRBJ1-2; D unclear. Looked up from germline, CDR1 is KGHSH and CDR2 is LQKENI. The CDR3 loop spans 14 amino acids. Trimming shortened V by 5 bases and J by 3 bases, and 13 bases separated the two germline ends. Here the CDR3 DNA reads TGTGCCAGCTCAGCGAATAAGCTTGACTATGGCTACACCTTC. This gives the protein CASSANKLDYGYTF.

This chain connects TRBV11-3 to TRBJ2-7; 8 nucleotides align to TRBD2. Germline assignment: CDR1 SGHNT and CDR2 YENEEA. The CDR3 loop spans 14 amino acids. With 1 base clipped from V and 6 bases from J, the junction kept 5 bases outside the gene matches. CDR3 residues: CASSLVAGLSEQYF. The CDR3 DNA follows: TGTGCCAGCAGCTTAGTAGCGGGGTTGAGCGAGCAGTACTTC.

The sample holds a few counts of this clone. The chain uses TRBV30 and TRBJ1-1; a possible D gene is TRBD1 (6 bases). Per germline, CDR1 GTSNPN and CDR2 SVGIG (reference sequence). Between the trimmed V and J ends, which lost 0 bases and 11 bases, there was a span of 16 bases. This CDR3 spans 13 amino acids. The CDR3 region is CAWSVSPSGEAFF. CDR3 in DNA: TGTGCCTGGAGTGTCTCTCCATCAGGGGAGGCTTTCTTT.

The V and J genes are TRBV20-1 and TRBJ2-1, with D possibly matching TRBD2 (5 bases). V dropped 5 bases and J dropped 8 bases, with 10 bases sitting between them. This CDR3 comprises 11 residues. Germline CDR1 DFQATT, CDR2 SNEGSKA (reference sequence). CDR3: CSARTLHEQFF. The CDR3 nucleotides are TGCAGTGCTCGGACTTTGCATGAGCAGTTCTTC.

The chain joins TRBV5-6 to TRBJ1-1; 10 nucleotides align to TRBD1. Germline V gene data show CDR1 as SGHDT and CDR2 as YYEEEE. V was pared by 2 bases and J by 6 bases, with 4 bases of the junction left unmatched. The CDR3 length is 14 residues. The CDR3 nucleotides are TGTGCCAGCAGCTTCTTCGGACAGGGGGCTGAAGCTTTCTTT. Translation: CASSFFGQGAEAFF.

The chain recombines TRBV24-1 with TRBJ2-1; TRBD1 matches at 10 bases. The CDR3 contains 13 residues. V trimming: 7 bases; J trimming: 5 bases; junction bases outside the gene matches: 1. CDR1 and CDR2 (germline): KGHDR, SFDVKD. The DNA for the CDR3 is TGTGCCACCAGGGGGACAGGGGACAATGAGCAGTTCTTC. Translation: CATRGTGDNEQFF.

This rearrangement joins TRBV6-1 to TRBJ2-7, with a possible D match to TRBD2 (5 bases). The V gene's germline CDR1 is MNHNS and CDR2 SASEGT. This CDR3 comprises 14 residues. Trimming shortened V by 3 bases and J by 2 bases, and 11 bases separated the two germline ends. The chain's CDR3 is CASSDGNDPYEQYF. The DNA of the CDR3 is TGTGCCAGCAGTGACGGGAATGATCCCTACGAGCAGTACTTC.

As to this clone: The sample holds other DNA sequences that translate to the same CDR3. CDR3 DNA sequence: TGCGCCAGCAGCCTGGGACAGAACACAGATACGCAGTATTTT. The encoded protein is CASSLGQNTDTQYF. The chain uses TRBV5-1 and TRBJ2-3, with 7 bases that match TRBD1. There are 14 residues in the CDR3. The V and J ends lost 4 bases and 2 bases, in that order; junction bases with no gene match: 4. Germline CDR1 reads SGHRS; CDR2 reads YFSETQ. The full variable domain, completed using reference TRBV5-1 and TRBJ2-3, is KAGVTQTPRYLIKTRGQQVTLSCSPISGHRSVSWYQQTPGQGLQFLFEYFSETQRNKGNFPGRFSGRQFSNSRSEMNVSTLELGDSALYLCASSLGQNTDTQYFGPGTRLTVL.